These 8 T cell receptor beta chains share one sample of origin, sequenced in a study of cytomegalovirus exposure and HLA in healthy donors. 13 Jbeta primers and 60 Vbeta primers were used for the PCR. Clones were read by immunoSEQ multiplex PCR, and TCRdb kept only the in-frame ones, dropping some. In the table there are 170,000 or so clones, roughly 80% of which are singletons. The sample comprised PBMCs. These receptors all come from a man in his fifties or sixties in good health and CMV-seronegative.

This clone has only a few counts. The chain carries TRBV6-6 and TRBJ1-1; 7 bases match TRBD1. This CDR3 contains 15 residues. Germline V gene data show CDR1 as MNHNY and CDR2 as SVGAGI (reference sequence). V lost 4 bases, J lost 2 bases, and 7 bases stayed unmatched. CDR3 DNA: TGTGCCAGCAGTTCTCCGGGACAGATTAACACTGAAGCTTTCTTT. This sequence encodes CASSSPGQINTEAFF.

The rearrangement joins TRBV6-1 to TRBJ1-5; D might be TRBD1 (6 bases). The V gene lost 3 bases and the J gene lost 2 bases, with 11 bases spanning the gap. The CDR3 extends over 15 amino acids. Per the germline V gene, CDR1 is MNHNS and CDR2 is SASEGT. The DNA of the CDR3 is TGTGCCAGCAGTGAGGGGGGGCCTGGCAATCAGCCCCAGCATTTT. Translating it yields CASSEGGPGNQPQHF.

This sequence joins TRBV19 and TRBJ1-5; 7 bases fit TRBD1. Unmatched junction bases numbered 9, after V lost 6 bases and J lost 4 bases. CDR3 size: 15 residues. Germline V lookup: CDR1 LNHDA, CDR2 SQIVND (reference sequence). The CDR3 is CASSLQGQINQPQHF. CDR3 nucleotides: TGTGCCAGTAGCCTACAGGGACAGATTAATCAGCCCCAGCATTTT.

The V and J genes are TRBV14 and TRBJ2-7, with TRBD2 identical over 10 bases. V lost 6 bases and J lost 2; bases outside the gene matches: 7. Germline assignment: CDR1 SGHDN and CDR2 FVKESK. The CDR3 totals 15 residues. Written as DNA, the CDR3 is TGTGCCAGCAGACCCACTAGCGGGGCGGCCTACGAGCAGTACTTC. Encoded protein: CASRPTSGAAYEQYF.

V gene TRBV19 combines with J gene TRBJ2-5, with 10 bases matching TRBD2. The CDR3 covers 19 residues. The trim removed 6 bases at V and 0 bases at J, leaving 16 bases unmatched. The germline CDR1 and CDR2 sequences are LNHDA and SQIVND (reference sequence). The CDR3: CASSNSGTSASPDQETQYF. CDR3 DNA sequence: TGTGCCAGTAGCAACTCTGGGACTAGCGCATCCCCTGACCAAGAGACCCAGTACTTC. Drawing the rest from reference TRBV19 and TRBJ2-5, the complete variable domain is DGGITQSPKYLFRKEGQNVTLSCEQNLNHDAMYWYRQDPGQGLRLIYYSQIVNDFQKGDIAEGYSVSREKKESFPLTVTSAQKNPTAFYLCASSNSGTSASPDQETQYFGPGTRLLVL.

The CDR3 sequence is CASSSMGQGITEAFF. The CDR3 nucleotides read TGTGCCAGCAGCTCCATGGGACAGGGGATCACTGAAGCTTTCTTT. The chain couples TRBV7-3 to TRBJ1-1; 10 bases map to TRBD1. The CDR3 runs 15 residues. Germline lookup yields CDR1 SGHTA and CDR2 FQGTGA. Trimming took 4 bases from V and 4 from J; bases not matched to a gene: 6.

This clone was recorded once. The chain employs TRBV11-1 and TRBJ2-6, with 8 bases aligning to TRBD1. Trimming cost V 6 bases and J 2 bases; bases outside gene matches: 6. There are 16 residues in the CDR3. Germline CDR1 reads SGHAT; CDR2 reads FQDESV (reference sequence). In DNA, the CDR3 is TGTGCCAGCAGGTACGACAGGGGAGCTGGGGCCAACGTCCTGACTTTC. It codes for CASRYDRGAGANVLTF.

The sample holds one count of this clone. This rearrangement joins TRBV5-6 to TRBJ2-5; TRBD2 might be the D (6 bases). CDR1 is SGHDT, CDR2 YYEEEE, per germline. This CDR3 is 12 amino acids long. V lost 2 bases and J 5 bases, leaving 7 bases between the germline ends. The CDR3 DNA reads as TGTGCCAGCAGCTTTGGGGGGGAGACCCAGTACTTC. It is translated as CASSFGGETQYF.